The next 24 T cell receptor beta chains were all read from a single sample in a study of cytotoxic CD8 clonotypes in ibrutinib-treated CLL. Only in-frame clones appear in the TCRdb table, and some are missing; sequencing was by immunoSEQ multiplex PCR. The sample includes more than 10,000 clones, around 82% of them seen just once. This material consisted of PBMCs, taken at disease progression, from a patient treated with ibrutinib. These receptors all stem from a human donor with chronic lymphocytic leukemia.

The chain couples TRBV5-6 to TRBJ2-7; D might be TRBD2 (5 bases). V was cut by 3 bases and J by 4 bases, with 17 bases left in between. This CDR3 is built from 15 residues. Per the germline V gene, CDR1 is SGHDT and CDR2 is YYEEEE. DNA of the CDR3: TGTGCCAGCAGCTCCCTGACGGGAACGATTTACGAGCAGTACTTC. Translated: CASSSLTGTIYEQYF.

This sequence joins TRBV18 and TRBJ1-1; TRBD1 agrees at 7 bases. The CDR3 loop spans 15 amino acids. V lost 3 bases and J lost 4; bases outside the gene matches: 8. The germline gives CDR1 KGHSH, CDR2 LQKENI. This CDR3 reads CASSPSAGGRTEAFF. CDR3 sequence (DNA): TGTGCCAGCTCACCTTCGGCAGGGGGGCGCACTGAAGCTTTCTTT.

This clone was found once. The V gene is TRBV27, the J gene TRBJ2-3; D is possibly TRBD2 (6 bases). This CDR3 is 14 amino acids long. The ends were cut back, 7 bases at V and 0 bases at J, with 11 bases in the middle. Germline V CDR1 and CDR2: MNHEY, SMNVEV (reference sequence). CDR3 DNA: TGTGCCAGCACCAAAAGCGGGAGCACAGATACGCAGTATTTT. Its protein product is CASTKSGSTDTQYF.

V usage is TRBV30 and J usage is TRBJ2-1; D is uncertain. Trimming stripped 2 bases from V and 4 bases from J, with 9 bases between. CDR1 and CDR2 from the germline V gene are GTSNPN and SVGIG (reference sequence). This CDR3 has 13 amino acids. CDR3: CAWSLHGYNEQFF. The CDR3 DNA is TGTGCCTGGAGTTTGCACGGGTACAATGAGCAGTTCTTC.

CDR3 sequence reads: CASSFRPRGEGNQPQHF. CDR3 in DNA: TGCGCCAGCAGCTTCAGACCCCGGGGAGAAGGCAATCAGCCCCAGCATTTT. The chain is built from TRBV5-1 and TRBJ1-5; D unclear. Trimming took 2 bases from V and 2 from J, leaving 17 bases between them. The CDR3 consists of 17 residues. CDR1 SGHRS and CDR2 YFSETQ come from the germline V gene.

The chain recombines TRBV28 with TRBJ2-1, with D hard to call. V shed 7 bases and J shed 8 bases, with 15 bases lying between them. The CDR3 runs to 13 residues. Per germline, CDR1 MDHEN and CDR2 SYDVKM. The CDR3 protein is CASKKGPTHEQFF. CDR3 nucleotides: TGTGCCAGCAAAAAAGGGCCGACCCATGAGCAGTTCTTC.

The CDR3 nucleotides are TGTGCCAGCAGCTACGAAGGGACAGGTTTCGCCCAGCCCCAGCATTTT. Protein sequence: CASSYEGTGFAQPQHF. This sequence joins TRBV7-8 and TRBJ1-5; 8 bases map to TRBD1. CDR3 length: 16 amino acids. Losses at the gene ends were 4 bases for V and 7 bases for J; bases not matched to a gene: 12. Germline values: CDR1 SGHVS, CDR2 FQNEAQ.

The V gene is TRBV19, the J gene TRBJ1-2; perhaps TRBD1 as D (5 bases). Germline CDR1 and CDR2: LNHDA and SQIVND (reference sequence). V lost 5 bases, J lost 3 bases, and 13 bases lay in between. CDR3 length: 14 residues. In DNA, the CDR3 is TGTGCCAGTAGTTCCGGGGCTTTATACTATGGCTACACCTTC. Amino acids: CASSSGALYYGYTF.

This sequence joins TRBV2 and TRBJ1-3; D remains unclear. Germline V CDR1 and CDR2: SNHLY, FYNNEI. The CDR3 sequence is 13 residues long. Trimming stripped 6 bases from V and 4 bases from J, with 10 bases between. The CDR3 coding sequence is TGTGCCAGCAGCAGGACGTTGGGAAACACCATATATTTT. Its translation: CASSRTLGNTIYF.

V and J are TRBV7-9 and TRBJ2-7; D possibly corresponds to TRBD1 (6 bases). The CDR3 has 12 residues. Germline V gives CDR1 SEHNR, CDR2 FQNEAQ (reference sequence). V shed 4 bases and J shed 6 bases, with 10 bases lying between them. The CDR3 reads CASSWPGAEQYF. DNA of the CDR3: TGTGCCAGCAGCTGGCCAGGGGCCGAGCAGTACTTC.

The J gene is TRBJ1-2, the V gene TRBV5-8, with D possibly being TRBD1 (6 bases). Trimming stripped 7 bases from V and 5 bases from J, with 24 bases between. The CDR3 runs to 16 residues. Germline CDR1 and CDR2: SGHTS and YDEGEE. CDR3 DNA sequence: TGTGCCAGCTCCATCGGGACCCTCCTAGGGGGGTATGGCTACACCTTC. The encoded protein is CASSIGTLLGGYGYTF. Full variable domain (rest looked up from reference TRBV5-8 and TRBJ1-2): EAGVTQSPTHLIKTRGQQATLRCSPISGHTSVYWYQQALGLGLQFLLWYDEGEERNRGNFPPRFSGRQFPNYSSELNVNALELEDSALYLCASSIGTLLGGYGYTFGSGTRLTVV.

The chain carries TRBV5-1 and TRBJ2-2; 7 nucleotides match TRBD1. The germline V gene encodes CDR1 SGHRS and CDR2 YFSETQ. V gave up 4 bases and J gave up 0 bases; unmatched junction bases: 6. The CDR3 consists of 16 residues. CDR3 DNA: TGCGCCAGCAGCCGCGGACAGGCGGCGAACACCGGGGAGCTGTTTTTT. Protein: CASSRGQAANTGELFF. The complete variable domain, with remaining parts taken from reference TRBV5-1 and TRBJ2-2, reads KAGVTQTPRYLIKTRGQQVTLSCSPISGHRSVSWYQQTPGQGLQFLFEYFSETQRNKGNFPGRFSGRQFSNSRSEMNVSTLELGDSALYLCASSRGQAANTGELFFGEGSRLTVL.

This clone was seen a handful of times. The rearrangement joins TRBV9 to TRBJ2-2; no reliable D call. The V gene lost 2 bases and the J gene lost 8 bases, with 13 bases spanning the gap. This CDR3 is 14 amino acids long. Germline assignment: CDR1 SGDLS and CDR2 YYNGEE. For the CDR3, the DNA is TGTGCCAGCAGCGTGGTGGTAGGTGTAGGGGAGCTGTTTTTT. Protein sequence: CASSVVVGVGELFF.

The chain recombines TRBV5-5 with TRBJ1-3, with 8 bases identical to TRBD1. The CDR3 runs 15 residues. With 5 bases clipped from V and 3 bases from J, the junction kept 7 bases outside the gene matches. Germline assignment: CDR1 SGHKS and CDR2 YYEKEE (reference sequence). The CDR3 DNA reads TGTGCCAGCAGGGCAGGGGGCTCAAATGGAAACACCATATATTTT. As protein: CASRAGGSNGNTIYF.

The rearrangement uses TRBV7-3 and TRBJ2-1, with 7 positions matching TRBD2. CDR1 is SGHTA and CDR2 is FQGTGA in the germline V gene. This CDR3 is built from 15 residues. Trimming at V came to 2 bases and at J to 5 bases, leaving 6 bases not matched to a gene. CDR3 amino acids: CASSLWASGNNEQFF. The CDR3 DNA sequence: TGTGCCAGCAGCTTATGGGCTAGCGGTAACAATGAGCAGTTCTTC.

The V and J genes are TRBV5-1 and TRBJ1-4; TRBD1 might be the D (5 bases). V lost 4 bases and J 0 bases, leaving 10 bases between the germline ends. Germline lookup yields CDR1 SGHRS and CDR2 YFSETQ. The CDR3 length is 15 residues. The CDR3 sequence: CASSGEGATNEKLFF. The CDR3 nucleotides are TGCGCCAGCAGCGGAGAAGGGGCAACTAATGAAAAACTGTTTTTT.

This clone showed up just a few times. The V and J genes are TRBV7-9 and TRBJ2-2; tentative D call: TRBD2 (5 bases). Germline CDR1 reads SEHNR; CDR2 reads FQNEAQ (reference sequence). The CDR3 runs 14 residues. V was cut by 9 bases and J by 0 bases, with 11 bases left in between. CDR3 nucleotides: TGTGCCAGGGCGGGCTCGGCGAACACCGGGGAGCTGTTTTTT. Translation gives CARAGSANTGELFF.

The genes are TRBV29-1 and TRBJ2-3, with D uncertain. Germline V gives CDR1 SQVTM, CDR2 ANQGSEA. This CDR3 is built from 13 residues. The ends were cut back, 4 bases at V and 5 bases at J, with 13 bases in the middle. In DNA, the CDR3 is TGCAGCGTTGGCGGTGGGCCCCAAGATACGCAGTATTTT. Its translation is CSVGGGPQDTQYF.

A single count supports this clone. The chain joins TRBV11-2 to TRBJ2-4, with D tentatively TRBD1 or TRBD2 (6 bases each). Trimming stripped 0 bases from V and 8 bases from J, with 11 bases between. The CDR3 extends over 14 amino acids. From germline, CDR1 is SGHAT and CDR2 FQNNGV. As DNA, the CDR3 is TGTGCCAGCAGCTTAGAGCCGGGGGCGGACATTCAGTACTTC. It encodes CASSLEPGADIQYF.

This chain links TRBV19 with TRBJ2-1; no clear D. Germline V gene data show CDR1 as LNHDA and CDR2 as SQIVND (reference sequence). The length of the CDR3 is 15 residues. Trimming removed 0 bases at V and 9 bases at J, with 15 bases between. The CDR3 nucleotides are TGTGCCAGTAGTATAGACAGATCTAGGATGGGTGAGCAGTTCTTC. Translating gives CASSIDRSRMGEQFF.

V gene TRBV19 combines with J gene TRBJ2-1, with 7 bases aligning to TRBD2. With 4 bases clipped from V and 0 bases from J, the junction kept 6 bases outside the gene matches. The CDR3 runs to 16 residues. The V gene's germline CDR1 is LNHDA and CDR2 SQIVND (reference sequence). The chain's CDR3 is CASSSGGISSYNEQFF. CDR3 nucleotide sequence: TGTGCCAGTAGTAGCGGGGGAATAAGCTCCTACAATGAGCAGTTCTTC.

The V call is TRBV5-1, the J call TRBJ2-5; 11 nucleotides agree with TRBD2. CDR3 length equals 14 residues. Germline CDR1 reads SGHRS; CDR2 reads YFSETQ. Trimming took 9 bases from V and 6 from J; bases not matched to a gene: 10. CDR3 sequence: CATALAGVGKTQYF. The CDR3, as DNA: TGCGCCACCGCACTAGCGGGAGTGGGGAAGACCCAGTACTTC.

J is TRBJ1-1 and V is TRBV6-1; no reliable D call. V shed 4 bases and J shed 1 base, with 7 bases lying between them. Germline assignment: CDR1 MNHNS and CDR2 SASEGT. CDR3 length: 13 amino acids. This CDR3 reads CASSVWTNTEAFF. CDR3 coding DNA: TGTGCCAGCAGTGTTTGGACGAACACTGAAGCTTTCTTT.

The genes are TRBV18 and TRBJ1-4; TRBD1 aligns across 10 bases. The CDR3 is 14 amino acids. The ends lost 8 bases at V and 9 bases at J; junction bases unmatched: 9. Germline CDR1 is KGHSH and CDR2 is LQKENI. The CDR3 DNA reads as TGTGCCAGCCACCCCGGGACAGGGGAGAAAAAACTGTTTTTT. As protein: CASHPGTGEKKLFF. The variable domain in full, completed from reference TRBV18 and TRBJ1-4, reads NAGVMQNPRHLVRRRGQEARLRCSPMKGHSHVYWYRQLPEEGLKFMVYLQKENIIDESGMPKERFSAEFPKEGPSILRIQQVVRGDSAAYFCASHPGTGEKKLFFGSGTQLSVL.